Given below is one T cell receptor beta chain in context. The data derive from a study of CD8 T cells in Susac syndrome. There are 14 residues in the CDR3. Per germline, CDR1 SEHNR and CDR2 FQNEAQ (reference sequence). V was clipped by 5 bases and J by 0 bases, with 10 bases between them. Random hexamers were used to reverse transcribe about 0.45 to 1 ug of RNA. TCRdb itself ran the immunoSEQ multiplex PCR reads through MiXCR, one entry per CDR3 protein. The sample gives 150,000 to 200,000 distinct CDR3 sequences, over 85% of which show up once; around 0.14% is in the top ten. Sequences were obtained from CD4+ T cells from PBMCs. The TCR was taken from a human donor in good health. V gene TRBV7-9 combines with J gene TRBJ1-2, with a tentative D call TRBD1 (5 bases). For the CDR3, the DNA is TGTGCCAGCAGCCATCAGGGACCTAACTATGGCTACACCTTC. Translating it yields CASSHQGPNYGYTF.